This is a list of T cell receptor beta chains from one sample in a study of chemoradiotherapy in HPV16-positive cancers. Profiled with immunoSEQ multiplex PCR; TCRdb holds only in-frame clones, not every one. The sample yields tens of thousands of clones, around 87% seen once. The material sequenced was blood, taken from a patient who underwent chemoradiotherapy. These receptors all stem from a human donor with HPV-associated anogenital cancer. The CDR3 runs from the conserved cysteine through the conserved F or W.

TRBV5-4	CASSLKRAVLANYGYTF
TRBV6-4	CASSDQGAGTLHTQYF
TRBV5-6	CASSLWEGGYTF
TRBV5-1	CASSLAVGTPSNEQYF
TRBV5-8	CASSSGTGGYSNQPQHF
TRBV6-5	CASRNDRANSPLHF
TRBV5-4	CASSLTLAWTVQETQYF
TRBV29-1	CSVAPGPSTDTQYF
TRBV19	CASSILVNYGYTF
TRBV7-9	CASSLFYEQYF
TRBV5-8	CASTGPSNTGELFF
TRBV19	CASSCPQGGVCYGYTF
TRBV28	CASSLGGRVGGYTF
TRBV9	CASSVKGGELFF
TRBV6-5	CASSPASDGKNIQYF
TRBV29-1	CSGGQGPDTQYF
TRBV5-1	CASSLMGQIEEKLFF
TRBV7-3	CASSLEGGYGYTF
TRBV7-9	CASSLAGTAMNTEAFF
TRBV4-1	CASSRLVLETQYF
TRBV2	CASSKGIRNTIYF
TRBV6-6	CASSYSVAGADQPQHF
TRBV19	CASTGGYNEQFF
TRBV11-2	CASSSSGPPPGNTIYF
TRBV18	CASSPGEIQETQYF
TRBV6-1	CASRTDLDYGYTF
TRBV5-1	CASSIRTAKAGIHEQFF
TRBV5-1	CASSLVIRTEITEAFF
TRBV29-1	CSAGTPDQPQHF
TRBV6-1	CATGRTKNTEAFF
TRBV29-1	CSVEQGAGTEAFF
TRBV6-1	CASSVAGPGNTIYF
TRBV15	CATSFRVATNEKLFF
TRBV5-6	CASSPGLAVPGASYEQYF
TRBV9	CASSASGGADEQYF
TRBV29-1	CSVEEGGYGYTF
TRBV6-5	CASRVHVGGGELFF
TRBV25-1	CASSEGRRGTGEKLFF
TRBV7-6	CASSPPRSEGSGEKLFF
TRBV5-4	CASSLEFFPYYGYTF
TRBV5-8	CASSVQLGVNTEAFF
TRBV18	CASSPEGKDTEAFF
TRBV19	CASSGTLYEQYF
TRBV11-2	CASSQFTDTQYF
TRBV27	CASRNRGTTDTQYF
TRBV28	CASSLLPTNEKLFF